This T cell receptor beta chain was recorded in a study of vaccination and CD4 T cells after COVID-19. Cultured CD4+ T-cell DNA underwent Oncomine TCR Beta short-read sequencing. TCRdb fed the PCR reads into MiXCR, producing one record per CDR3 protein. The sample holds about 20,000 distinct CDR3 sequences, around a third seen once. V was shortened by 1 base and J by 1 base, with 12 bases between the two germline ends. Looked up from germline, CDR1 is SGHNT and CDR2 is YENEEA. This CDR3 region has 16 residues. As for this clonotype: Its antigen remains unidentified.

Treatment in this sample: approximately nine-day PBMC culture with coronavirus spike peptide pools or control peptides (ViraFEST assay). Sequencing input: cultured CD4+ T cells from blood. The clonotype originates from a human donor with COVID-19. The rearrangement uses TRBV11-3 and TRBJ2-3; no firm D call. CDR3 in DNA: TGTGCCAGCAGCTTAGGATTGAGGCAGGGCACAGATACGCAGTATTTT. It codes for CASSLGLRQGTDTQYF.